The present T cell receptor (beta chain) was sequenced within a study of cytomegalovirus exposure and HLA in healthy donors. The CDR3 totals 15 residues. Germline CDR1 is SGHTA and CDR2 is FQGNSA. V lost 4 bases and J lost 8; bases outside the gene matches: 11. 13 Jbeta primers and 60 Vbeta primers were used for the PCR. The method was immunoSEQ multiplex PCR; TCRdb's version includes in-frame clones alone and lacks a portion of them. The table shows 100,000 to 150,000 clones, with 80% occurring only once. This clonotype originated in a woman aged 35 to 49 in good health and CMV-seronegative. Sequencing was performed on PBMCs. The rearrangement joins TRBV7-2 to TRBJ2-7; 10 bases are a match to TRBD2. CDR3 in amino acids: CASSSFGSGGSKQYF. The CDR3 region has the DNA TGTGCCAGCAGCTCCTTCGGTAGCGGGGGGAGTAAGCAGTACTTC.